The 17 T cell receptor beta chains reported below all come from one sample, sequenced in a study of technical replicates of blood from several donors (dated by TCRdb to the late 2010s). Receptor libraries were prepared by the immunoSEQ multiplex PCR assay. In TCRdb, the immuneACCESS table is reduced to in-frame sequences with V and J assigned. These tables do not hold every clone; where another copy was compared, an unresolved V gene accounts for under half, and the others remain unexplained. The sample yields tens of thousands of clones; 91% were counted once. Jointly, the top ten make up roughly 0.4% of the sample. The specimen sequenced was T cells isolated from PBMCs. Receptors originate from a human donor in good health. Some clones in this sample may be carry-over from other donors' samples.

The chain's CDR3 is CASSQERGGQETQYF. DNA for the CDR3: TGCGCCAGCAGCCAAGAACGGGGTGGCCAAGAGACCCAGTACTTC. This rearrangement joins TRBV4-3 to TRBJ2-5; possible D gene TRBD2, 5 bases. The CDR3 contains 15 residues. V lost 0 bases and J 1 base, leaving 9 bases between the germline ends. The germline V gene has CDR1 LGHNA and CDR2 YSLEER.

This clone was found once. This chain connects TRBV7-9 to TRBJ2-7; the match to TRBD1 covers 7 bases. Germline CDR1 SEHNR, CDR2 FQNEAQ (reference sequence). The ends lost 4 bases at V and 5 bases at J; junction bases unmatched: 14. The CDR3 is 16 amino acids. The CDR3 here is CASSSLPGTVKDEQYF. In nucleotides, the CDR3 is TGTGCCAGCAGCTCACTTCCCGGGACAGTCAAAGACGAGCAGTACTTC.

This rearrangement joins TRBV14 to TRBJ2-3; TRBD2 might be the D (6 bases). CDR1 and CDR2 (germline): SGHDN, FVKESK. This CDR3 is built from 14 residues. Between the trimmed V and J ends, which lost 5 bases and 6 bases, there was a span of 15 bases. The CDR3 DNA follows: TGTGCCAGCAGCAAAGTGTCGGGGGTGGATACGCAGTATTTT. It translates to CASSKVSGVDTQYF.

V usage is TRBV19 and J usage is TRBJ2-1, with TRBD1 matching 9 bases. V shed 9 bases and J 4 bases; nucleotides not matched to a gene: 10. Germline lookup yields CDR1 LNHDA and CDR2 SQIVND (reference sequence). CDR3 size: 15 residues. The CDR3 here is CASSPPGQGYNEQFF. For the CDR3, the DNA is TGTGCCAGCTCTCCCCCGGGACAGGGATACAATGAGCAGTTCTTC. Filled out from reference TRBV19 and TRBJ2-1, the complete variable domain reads DGGITQSPKYLFRKEGQNVTLSCEQNLNHDAMYWYRQDPGQGLRLIYYSQIVNDFQKGDIAEGYSVSREKKESFPLTVTSAQKNPTAFYLCASSPPGQGYNEQFFGPGTRLTVL.

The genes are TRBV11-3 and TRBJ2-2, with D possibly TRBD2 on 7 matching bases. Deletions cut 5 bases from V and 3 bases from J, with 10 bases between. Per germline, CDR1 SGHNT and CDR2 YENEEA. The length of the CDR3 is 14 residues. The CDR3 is CASSRGRDTGELFF. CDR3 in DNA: TGTGCCAGCAGCAGGGGGAGGGACACCGGGGAGCTGTTTTTT.

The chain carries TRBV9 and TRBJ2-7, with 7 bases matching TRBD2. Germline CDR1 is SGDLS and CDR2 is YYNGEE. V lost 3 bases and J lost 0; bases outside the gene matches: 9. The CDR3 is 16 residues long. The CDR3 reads CASSEPPSGTSYEQYF. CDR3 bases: TGTGCCAGCAGCGAGCCTCCTAGCGGTACCTCCTACGAGCAGTACTTC.

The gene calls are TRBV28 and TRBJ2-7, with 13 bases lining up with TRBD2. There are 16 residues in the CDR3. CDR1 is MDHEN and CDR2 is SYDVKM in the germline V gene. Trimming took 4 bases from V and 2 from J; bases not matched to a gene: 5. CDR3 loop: CASSSRLAGGAYEQYF. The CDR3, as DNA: TGTGCCAGCAGTTCAAGACTAGCGGGAGGCGCCTACGAGCAGTACTTC. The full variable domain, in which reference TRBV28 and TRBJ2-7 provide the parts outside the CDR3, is DVKVTQSSRYLVKRTGEKVFLECVQDMDHENMFWYRQDPGLGLRLIYFSYDVKMKEKGDIPEGYSVSREKKERFSLILESASTNQTSMYLCASSSRLAGGAYEQYFGPGTRLTVT.

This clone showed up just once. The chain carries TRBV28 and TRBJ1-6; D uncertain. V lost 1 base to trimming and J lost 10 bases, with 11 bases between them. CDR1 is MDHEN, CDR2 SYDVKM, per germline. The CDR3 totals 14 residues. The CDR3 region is CASSLLIGSSPLHF. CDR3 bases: TGTGCCAGCAGTTTATTAATTGGCTCATCACCCCTCCACTTT.

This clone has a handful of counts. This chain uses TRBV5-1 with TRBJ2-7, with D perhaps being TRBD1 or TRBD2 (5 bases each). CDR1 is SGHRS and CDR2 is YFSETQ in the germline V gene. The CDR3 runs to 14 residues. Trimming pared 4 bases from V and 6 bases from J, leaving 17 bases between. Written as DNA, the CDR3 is TGCGCCAGCAGCCTGGGGACGGAGGTTGGCGAGCAGTACTTC. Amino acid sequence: CASSLGTEVGEQYF.

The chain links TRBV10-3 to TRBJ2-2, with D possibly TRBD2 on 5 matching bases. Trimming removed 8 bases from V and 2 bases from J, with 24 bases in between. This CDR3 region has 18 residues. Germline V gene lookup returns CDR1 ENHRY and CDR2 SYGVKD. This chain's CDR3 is CAIGSGEEYLQNTGELFF. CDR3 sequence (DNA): TGTGCCATCGGGAGCGGAGAGGAGTACCTACAAAACACCGGGGAGCTGTTTTTT.

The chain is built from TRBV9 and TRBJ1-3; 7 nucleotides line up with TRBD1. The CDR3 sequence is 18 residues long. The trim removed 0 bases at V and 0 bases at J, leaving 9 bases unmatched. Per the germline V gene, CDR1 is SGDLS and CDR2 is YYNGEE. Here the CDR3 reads CASSVEGPTGSSGNTIYF. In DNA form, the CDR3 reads TGTGCCAGCAGCGTAGAAGGACCGACAGGGTCCTCTGGAAACACCATATATTTT.

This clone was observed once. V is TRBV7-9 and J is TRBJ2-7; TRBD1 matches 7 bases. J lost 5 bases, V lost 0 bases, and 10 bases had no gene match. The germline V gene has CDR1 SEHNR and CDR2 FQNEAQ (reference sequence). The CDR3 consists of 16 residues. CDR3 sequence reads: CASSLAQGYTGDEQYF. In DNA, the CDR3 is TGTGCCAGCAGCTTAGCGCAGGGATATACAGGGGACGAGCAGTACTTC.

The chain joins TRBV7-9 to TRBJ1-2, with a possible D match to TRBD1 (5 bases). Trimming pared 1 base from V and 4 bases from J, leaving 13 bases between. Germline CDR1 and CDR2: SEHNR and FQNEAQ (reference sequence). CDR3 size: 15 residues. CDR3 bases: TGTGCCAGCAGCTTAGTCCGGCAGGGCAGCTATGGCTACACCTTC. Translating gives CASSLVRQGSYGYTF.

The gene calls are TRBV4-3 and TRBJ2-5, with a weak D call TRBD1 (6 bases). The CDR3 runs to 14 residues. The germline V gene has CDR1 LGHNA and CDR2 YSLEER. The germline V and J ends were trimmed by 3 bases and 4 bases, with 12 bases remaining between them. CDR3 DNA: TGCGCCAGCAGCCAGTACAGGGAATCAGAGACCCAGTACTTC. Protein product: CASSQYRESETQYF.

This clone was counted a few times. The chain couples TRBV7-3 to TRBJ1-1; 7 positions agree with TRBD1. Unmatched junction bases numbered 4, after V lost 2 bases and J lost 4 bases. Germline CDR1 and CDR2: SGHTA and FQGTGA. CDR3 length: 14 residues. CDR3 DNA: TGTGCCAGCAGCTTAGACAGGGATGGCACTGAAGCTTTCTTT. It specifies CASSLDRDGTEAFF.

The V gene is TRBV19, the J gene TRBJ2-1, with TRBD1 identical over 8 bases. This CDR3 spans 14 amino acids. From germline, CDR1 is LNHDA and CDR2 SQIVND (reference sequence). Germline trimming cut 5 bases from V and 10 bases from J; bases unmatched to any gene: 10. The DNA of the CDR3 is TGTGCCAGTAGTCGCGCCCAGGGGGCTGAGGAGCAGTTCTTC. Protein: CASSRAQGAEEQFF.

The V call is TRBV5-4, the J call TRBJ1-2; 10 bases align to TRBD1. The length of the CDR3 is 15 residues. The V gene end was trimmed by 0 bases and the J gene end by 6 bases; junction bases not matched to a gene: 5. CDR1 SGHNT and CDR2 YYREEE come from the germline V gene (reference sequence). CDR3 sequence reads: CASSLARDRGHGYTF. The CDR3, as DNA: TGTGCCAGCAGCTTGGCCAGAGACAGGGGGCATGGCTACACCTTC.